The rows below give T cell receptor beta chains drawn from one sample of a study of blood T cell repertoires in COVID-19. The assay was immunoSEQ multiplex PCR, and TCRdb's table has in-frame clones only and misses some. The sample yields under 200,000 clones, 79% seen once. What was sequenced was peripheral blood. Receptors were obtained from a woman aged 60 to 75 with COVID-19, enrolled during active disease. CDR3s include the opening cysteine and the closing phenylalanine or tryptophan. A D gene is named only where the DNA matches it firmly.

d_gene	v_gene	j_gene	CDR3aa
TRBD1	TRBV13	TRBJ2-7	CASSSRDREYYEQYF
TRBD1	TRBV5-6	TRBJ1-5	CASSPGTGEQPQHF
TRBD1	TRBV7-2	TRBJ2-3	CASSPDRVKDTQYF
TRBD1	TRBV2	TRBJ2-2	CARVPGQGSFGTGELFF
-	TRBV6-5	TRBJ2-1	CASSYTRSDEQFF
-	TRBV20-1	TRBJ2-3	CSASSPGTDTQYF
-	TRBV19	TRBJ2-3	CASSTLMFSGTDTQYF
-	TRBV3-1/TRBV3-2	TRBJ1-5	CASSPNGGSSNQPQHF
-	TRBV28	TRBJ2-6	CASGGQGISGANVLTF
-	TRBV11-3	TRBJ2-5	CASSFEGGETQYF